The sequence of this TCR beta chain was determined in a study of cytomegalovirus exposure and HLA in healthy donors. Overall study context: Of all 400 or so donors who were genotyped, 70% to 85% belonged to the Caucasian-associated ancestry cluster.

Germline V gene sequence: CDR1 KGHSH, CDR2 LQKENI. Trimming cost V 2 bases and J 4 bases, with 14 bases left between them. This CDR3 is built from 15 residues. PCR involved 60 Vbeta and 13 Jbeta primers. The assay was immunoSEQ multiplex PCR, and TCRdb's table has in-frame clones only and misses some. The sample records 190,000 or so clones, roughly 80% being singletons. The sequenced sample was PBMCs. The clonotype comes from a boy between 10 and 17 years old in good health and CMV-seronegative. V is TRBV18 and J is TRBJ1-2; D is undetermined. The chain's CDR3 is CASSPMQASLYGYTF. CDR3 DNA sequence: TGTGCCAGCTCACCAATGCAGGCCAGCCTCTATGGCTACACCTTC. The full variable domain, rest sourced from reference TRBV18 and TRBJ1-2, is NAGVMQNPRHLVRRRGQEARLRCSPMKGHSHVYWYRQLPEEGLKFMVYLQKENIIDESGMPKERFSAEFPKEGPSILRIQQVVRGDSAAYFCASSPMQASLYGYTFGSGTRLTVV.